This T cell receptor (beta chain) was documented in a study of cytomegalovirus exposure and HLA in healthy donors. Study results and limitations: Presence/absence analyses treated sequencing depth as roughly uniform across donors.

This clone was counted between two and nine times. What it recognizes is unknown. The PCR used 60 Vbeta and 13 Jbeta primers. The table came from immunoSEQ multiplex PCR; TCRdb's copy has only in-frame clones and leaves some out. The table includes more than 110,000 clones, roughly 80% detected once. Germline V gives CDR1 LNHDA, CDR2 SQIVND (reference sequence). V dropped 6 bases and J dropped 8; count of bases not matched to a gene: 10. The CDR3 has 14 residues. Material for sequencing was PBMCs. The receptor was derived from a female donor in good health and CMV-seronegative. The rearrangement links TRBV19 to TRBJ1-2; the match to TRBD1 covers 9 bases. In DNA form, the CDR3 reads TGTGCCAGTAGGTCCGGGGACAGGGACGGGGGCTACACCTTC. It codes for CASRSGDRDGGYTF.